These 24 T cell receptor beta chains were all obtained from the same sample, sequenced in a study of T cell responses to AZD1222 COVID-19 vaccine. Method: immunoSEQ multiplex PCR; TCRdb's copy keeps in-frame clones and lacks some. The sample yields tens of thousands of clones, around 86% seen once. This sample comprised peripheral blood, obtained on day 0 of AZD1222 vaccination. Receptors were obtained from an adult in good health.

The CDR3 DNA follows: TGTGCCAGCCGCGGGACAGCAGGAGGCAATCAGCCCCAGCATTTT. Amino acids: CASRGTAGGNQPQHF. V is TRBV19 and J is TRBJ1-5, with TRBD1 matching over 7 bases. With 9 bases clipped from V and 2 bases from J, the junction kept 10 bases outside the gene matches. Germline V lookup: CDR1 LNHDA, CDR2 SQIVND (reference sequence). CDR3 length equals 15 residues. Combining the CDR3 with reference TRBV19 and TRBJ1-5 gives the whole variable domain DGGITQSPKYLFRKEGQNVTLSCEQNLNHDAMYWYRQDPGQGLRLIYYSQIVNDFQKGDIAEGYSVSREKKESFPLTVTSAQKNPTAFYLCASRGTAGGNQPQHFGDGTRLSIL.

The V gene is TRBV5-6, the J gene TRBJ1-6; 7 bases agree with TRBD1. V lost 0 bases and J lost 5; bases outside the gene matches: 11. The CDR3 totals 18 residues. CDR1 and CDR2 (germline): SGHDT, YYEEEE. CDR3 sequence (DNA): TGTGCCAGCAGCTTGGGGGCCCACAGGGGAGGGGATAATTCACCCCTCCACTTT. Its protein is CASSLGAHRGGDNSPLHF.

V gene TRBV7-3 combines with J gene TRBJ2-1, with TRBD2 matching 8 bases. This CDR3 has 20 amino acids. Unmatched junction bases numbered 24, after V lost 4 bases and J lost 7 bases. Germline CDR1 and CDR2: SGHTA and FQGTGA. The CDR3 region is CASSSGLAQAPIDTGNEQFF. Written as DNA, the CDR3 is TGTGCCAGCAGCTCAGGACTAGCTCAAGCCCCGATAGACACGGGAAATGAGCAGTTCTTC.

The chain couples TRBV18 to TRBJ2-6; D might be TRBD2 (5 bases). There are 15 residues in the CDR3. V lost 3 bases, J lost 1 base, and 7 bases lay in between. The germline V gene encodes CDR1 KGHSH and CDR2 LQKENI. CDR3 region: CASSPRRSGANVLTF. The CDR3 DNA follows: TGTGCCAGCTCACCCCGGAGGTCTGGGGCCAACGTCCTGACTTTC. Based on the CDR3 plus reference TRBV18 and TRBJ2-6, the full variable domain is NAGVMQNPRHLVRRRGQEARLRCSPMKGHSHVYWYRQLPEEGLKFMVYLQKENIIDESGMPKERFSAEFPKEGPSILRIQQVVRGDSAAYFCASSPRRSGANVLTFGAGSRLTVL.

The chain employs TRBV7-8 and TRBJ2-1; possible D gene TRBD1, 5 bases. The CDR3 length is 15 residues. V was pared by 0 bases and J by 5 bases, with 11 bases between. CDR1 SGHVS and CDR2 FQNEAQ come from the germline V gene. The CDR3 here is CASSLARTPNNEQFF. The DNA of the CDR3 is TGTGCCAGCAGCTTAGCGCGGACACCTAACAATGAGCAGTTCTTC.

The chain recombines TRBV2 with TRBJ1-3, with D perhaps TRBD1 (5 bases). Germline CDR1 is SNHLY and CDR2 is FYNNEI. This CDR3 is 18 amino acids long. V gave up 7 bases and J gave up 2 bases, with 24 bases separating them. DNA for the CDR3: TGTGCCAGCACCCGAGACGGGCAGGGAGTGGGGCCTGGAAACACCATATATTTT. Amino acids: CASTRDGQGVGPGNTIYF.

This clone is a singleton in its sample. The chain employs TRBV5-1 and TRBJ2-1; perhaps TRBD2 as D (5 bases). Trimming shortened V by 1 base and J by 8 bases, and 16 bases separated the two germline ends. This CDR3 has 15 amino acids. In germline, CDR1 is SGHRS, CDR2 YFSETQ. The CDR3 reads CASSLIPESGYEQFF. For the CDR3, the DNA is TGCGCCAGCAGCTTGATCCCCGAGTCGGGGTATGAGCAGTTCTTC. The full variable domain, with the rest looked up from reference TRBV5-1 and TRBJ2-1, is KAGVTQTPRYLIKTRGQQVTLSCSPISGHRSVSWYQQTPGQGLQFLFEYFSETQRNKGNFPGRFSGRQFSNSRSEMNVSTLELGDSALYLCASSLIPESGYEQFFGPGTRLTVL.

The J gene is TRBJ1-1, the V gene TRBV5-1; TRBD1 aligns across 8 bases. This CDR3 region has 17 residues. V trimming: 4 bases; J trimming: 4 bases; junction bases outside the gene matches: 15. Germline loops: CDR1 SGHRS, CDR2 YFSETQ. Written as DNA, the CDR3 is TGCGCCAGCAGCGGCAGGGGGCGCGTCCACCCGGGCACTGAAGCTTTCTTT. Translating it yields CASSGRGRVHPGTEAFF.

The chain's CDR3 is CASSLDRGQPQHF. The CDR3 bases are TGTGCCAGCAGTTTGGACAGGGGTCAGCCCCAGCATTTT. The rearrangement uses TRBV6-5 and TRBJ1-5; 9 bases map to TRBD1. Germline CDR1 reads MNHEY; CDR2 reads SVGAGI. The V gene end was trimmed by 4 bases and the J gene end by 6 bases; junction bases not matched to a gene: 1. The CDR3 is made up of 13 amino acids.

The DNA for the CDR3 is TGTGCCAGCAGCCAAGAGGGTGATTCGTCTCCCTACGAGCAGTACTTC. Translating gives CASSQEGDSSPYEQYF. The V call is TRBV4-2, the J call TRBJ2-7; no clear D gene. The ends were cut back, 0 bases at V and 2 bases at J, with 14 bases in the middle. CDR3 length equals 16 residues. From germline, CDR1 is LGHNA and CDR2 YNFKEQ.

The chain uses TRBV19 and TRBJ1-1; weak D call: TRBD1 (5 bases). The germline CDR1 and CDR2 sequences are LNHDA and SQIVND (reference sequence). Between the trimmed V and J ends, which lost 1 base and 1 base, there was a span of 7 bases. This CDR3 region has 14 residues. The CDR3 sequence is CASSIGGGNTEAFF. The CDR3 DNA reads as TGTGCCAGTAGTATAGGGGGCGGGAACACTGAAGCTTTCTTT.

The genes are TRBV3-1 (or the pseudogene TRBV3-2) and TRBJ2-7, with D possibly being TRBD1 or TRBD2 (5 bases each). Germline V gene sequence: CDR1 LGHDT, CDR2 YNNKEL (reference sequence). With 0 bases removed from V and 2 bases from J, the gap between germline ends came to 11 bases. The CDR3 totals 15 residues. CDR3 nucleotide sequence: TGTGCCAGCAGCCAAGAAGGTGGGGGTCCCTACGAGCAGTACTTC. As protein: CASSQEGGGPYEQYF.

The rearrangement uses TRBV7-2 and TRBJ2-7; a weak D match, TRBD2 (5 bases). This CDR3 region has 15 residues. Germline V gives CDR1 SGHTA, CDR2 FQGNSA. V was cut by 2 bases and J by 0 bases, with 11 bases left in between. CDR3 protein: CASSLQHGNSYEQYF. CDR3 nucleotides: TGTGCCAGCAGCTTACAACACGGGAACTCCTACGAGCAGTACTTC.

The V call is TRBV29-1, the J call TRBJ1-1; D uncertain. V lost 5 bases to trimming and J lost 3 bases, with 16 bases between them. This CDR3 comprises 14 residues. The germline gives CDR1 SQVTM, CDR2 ANQGSEA. CDR3 DNA: TGCAGCGTTAAACCGGGGAGTCTCGACACTGAAGCTTTCTTT. As protein: CSVKPGSLDTEAFF.

The chain's CDR3 is CASSGQFNEKLFF. CDR3 nucleotide sequence: TGTGCCAGCAGCGGACAGTTTAATGAAAAACTGTTTTTT. This chain connects TRBV9 to TRBJ1-4, with D perhaps TRBD1 (5 bases). Germline CDR1 SGDLS, CDR2 YYNGEE. The CDR3 length is 13 residues. Deletions cut 3 bases from V and 4 bases from J, with 7 bases between.

This clone was recorded once. The chain carries TRBV6-5 and TRBJ1-5; D might be TRBD1 (5 bases). CDR1 is MNHEY and CDR2 is SVGAGI in the germline V gene. Trimming removed 6 bases at V and 2 bases at J, with 11 bases between. There are 14 residues in the CDR3. CDR3 loop: CASSRGEGNQPQHF. The CDR3 DNA is TGTGCCAGCAGCCGGGGGGAGGGCAATCAGCCCCAGCATTTT.

This clone appeared a few times. The chain couples TRBV6-4 to TRBJ2-3; 12 positions agree with TRBD2. The junction had 1 base not matched to a gene; V was cut back by 5 bases and J by 1 base. The germline gives CDR1 MRHNA, CDR2 SNTAGT. The length of the CDR3 is 15 residues. The CDR3 here is CASSSSGGGTDTQYF. The CDR3 region has the DNA TGTGCCAGCAGTTCTAGCGGGGGGGGCACAGATACGCAGTATTTT.

The CDR3 nucleotides read TGTGCCAGCAGCCGGGAGTTAGGACGGGAAGAGACCCAGTACTTC. Encoded protein: CASSRELGREETQYF. The gene calls are TRBV6-4 and TRBJ2-5, with a weak D call TRBD2 (6 bases). Between the trimmed V and J ends, which lost 6 bases and 3 bases, there was a span of 17 bases. This CDR3 has 15 amino acids. Germline V gene lookup returns CDR1 MRHNA and CDR2 SNTAGT.

This sequence joins TRBV7-2 and TRBJ2-1, with D uncertain. This CDR3 has 13 amino acids. V was shortened by 3 bases and J by 4 bases, with 7 bases between the two germline ends. Germline-derived CDR1 and CDR2 are SGHTA and FQGNSA. The DNA of the CDR3 is TGTGCCAGCAGCTTTGGGGAATACAATGAGCAGTTCTTC. Translated: CASSFGEYNEQFF.

This clone was detected a few times. The V and J genes are TRBV3-1 (or the pseudogene TRBV3-2) and TRBJ2-6; 7 nucleotides line up with TRBD1. CDR3 length: 16 residues. Trimming took 3 bases from V and 2 from J; bases not matched to a gene: 4. Germline V gene data show CDR1 as LGHDT and CDR2 as YNNKEL (reference sequence). CDR3 loop: CASSQETGTGANVLTF. In DNA, the CDR3 is TGTGCCAGCAGCCAGGAGACAGGGACTGGGGCCAACGTCCTGACTTTC.

The chain uses TRBV27 and TRBJ1-1, with TRBD1 identical over 8 bases. V lost 5 bases and J lost 4; bases outside the gene matches: 12. Germline CDR1 and CDR2: MNHEY and SMNVEV (reference sequence). This CDR3 has 16 amino acids. For the CDR3, the DNA is TGTGCCAGCAGTCCGGACCGGACAGGGTTGGTCACTGAAGCTTTCTTT. Its protein product is CASSPDRTGLVTEAFF.

The chain is built from TRBV19 and TRBJ2-7, with TRBD2 matching 7 bases. The trim removed 5 bases at V and 3 bases at J, leaving 4 bases unmatched. Germline V gene data show CDR1 as LNHDA and CDR2 as SQIVND (reference sequence). This CDR3 spans 13 amino acids. Here the CDR3 reads CASSLGRGYEQYF. CDR3 nucleotide sequence: TGTGCCAGTAGTCTGGGGAGGGGCTACGAGCAGTACTTC.

The J gene is TRBJ1-2, the V gene TRBV6-5; D might be TRBD1 (5 bases). Germline V gene sequence: CDR1 MNHEY, CDR2 SVGAGI. CDR3 length: 13 amino acids. V lost 4 bases and J lost 8, with 14 bases in between. DNA of the CDR3: TGTGCCAGCAGTTCGACAGTTCTCTACGGCTACACCTTC. It yields the protein CASSSTVLYGYTF.

This clone was seen just once. The chain uses TRBV19 and TRBJ1-2; D is possibly TRBD1 (6 bases). CDR1 and CDR2 from the germline V gene are LNHDA and SQIVND (reference sequence). The V end was cut by 6 bases, the J end by 2 bases, with 10 bases between. The CDR3 length is 13 residues. The CDR3 sequence is CASSPRGNYGYTF. In DNA, the CDR3 is TGTGCCAGTAGCCCCAGGGGAAACTATGGCTACACCTTC.